Below, one TCR beta chain is given with its context. This sample was included in a study of blood T cell repertoires in COVID-19. Background on the study: Both acute and convalescent COVID-19 samples were obtained from the United States, Italy and Spain. PBMCs, B-cell-depleted T cells, or T cells provided the cDNA or gDNA that made up the material.

Original handling: Nucleated cell counts were estimated from reference gene primer amplification. Repertoires were generated with immunoSEQ multiplex PCR, while TCRdb's copy carries only in-frame clones and drops some. The DNA gave D and trimming, while V, J and clone size come from that table. There are some 150,000 clones in the sample; approximately 80% occur only once, and about 6.4% lies in the top ten. V lost 4 bases, J lost 0 bases, and 2 bases stayed unmatched. The CDR3 length is 15 residues. Per the germline V gene, CDR1 is LNHDA and CDR2 is SQIVND (reference sequence). This sequence was found in a human donor in a cohort sampled during active COVID-19. The chain employs TRBV19 and TRBJ1-5; 8 positions agree with TRBD1. Sequencing input: peripheral blood. The CDR3 coding sequence is TGTGCCAGTAGTAGCGGACAGGGTAGCAATCAGCCCCAGCATTTT. Its translation is CASSSGQGSNQPQHF.